Following are 25 T cell receptor beta chains from one sample sequenced in a study of ipilimumab plus nivolumab after autologous stem cell transplantation. Generated by immunoSEQ multiplex PCR, the TCRdb table keeps only in-frame clones and is missing some. The sample lists fewer than 95,000 clones, 83% occurring once. Sequenced here: PBMCs, sampled in a trial of ipilimumab plus nivolumab as post-transplant consolidation. These receptor sequences come from a male donor with diffuse large B-cell lymphoma.

V usage is TRBV5-4 and J usage is TRBJ2-3; 11 bases agree with TRBD2. This CDR3 is 16 amino acids long. Per germline, CDR1 SGHNT and CDR2 YYREEE (reference sequence). The trim removed 4 bases at V and 2 bases at J, leaving 6 bases unmatched. The CDR3 loop is CASSRTLAGDTDTQYF. CDR3 DNA: TGTGCCAGCAGCCGTACACTAGCGGGAGACACAGATACGCAGTATTTT.

This clone was counted a few times. This rearrangement joins TRBV5-4 to TRBJ1-6; TRBD1 is a possible D gene (6 bases). CDR1 SGHNT and CDR2 YYREEE come from the germline V gene (reference sequence). Trimming shortened V by 0 bases and J by 6 bases, and 13 bases separated the two germline ends. This CDR3 has 16 amino acids. CDR3 residues: CASSLGSDRFNSPLHF. CDR3 nucleotide sequence: TGTGCCAGCAGCTTGGGGTCTGACAGGTTTAATTCACCCCTCCACTTT. The complete variable domain, with remaining parts taken from reference TRBV5-4 and TRBJ1-6, reads ETGVTQSPTHLIKTRGQQVTLRCSSQSGHNTVSWYQQALGQGPQFIFQYYREEENGRGNFPPRFSGLQFPNYSSELNVNALELDDSALYLCASSLGSDRFNSPLHFGNGTRLTVT.

This clone is a singleton in its sample. The chain employs TRBV6-6 and TRBJ1-6; 7 bases line up with TRBD1. The CDR3 has 15 residues. Germline V lookup: CDR1 MNHNY, CDR2 SVGAGI (reference sequence). V gave up 2 bases and J gave up 8 bases; unmatched junction bases: 6. CDR3 nucleotide sequence: TGTGCCAGCAGTTACACTACAGGGGAGGATTCACCCCTCCACTTT. As protein: CASSYTTGEDSPLHF.

This clone was found once. The genes are TRBV7-9 and TRBJ2-1, with TRBD2 matching 7 bases. V dropped 3 bases and J dropped 5; count of bases not matched to a gene: 7. The CDR3 sequence is 15 residues long. Germline loops: CDR1 SEHNR, CDR2 FQNEAQ (reference sequence). Written as DNA, the CDR3 is TGTGCCAGCAGCTTCCGAGCGGGGTTTGACAATGAGCAGTTCTTC. Its translation: CASSFRAGFDNEQFF.

This chain uses TRBV6-6 with TRBJ1-6; 8 bases are a match to TRBD1. The V segment lost 4 bases and the J segment 10 bases; nucleotides outside the gene matches: 6. CDR3 length: 14 residues. Looked up from germline, CDR1 is MNHNY and CDR2 is SVGAGI (reference sequence). CDR3 protein: CASSSGTGESPLHF. CDR3 coding DNA: TGTGCCAGCAGTTCCGGGACAGGAGAATCACCCCTCCACTTT.

This chain connects TRBV25-1 to TRBJ1-2; TRBD1 might be the D (5 bases). This CDR3 is 14 amino acids long. Germline CDR1 MGHDK, CDR2 SYGVNS. V lost 2 bases and J lost 6, with 13 bases in between. The CDR3 region is CASSEGAGMDGYTF. CDR3 bases: TGTGCCAGCAGTGAAGGGGCAGGGATGGATGGCTACACCTTC.

The V call is TRBV27, the J call TRBJ1-2; D not resolved. Deletions cut 2 bases from V and 0 bases from J, with 7 bases between. The germline CDR1 and CDR2 sequences are MNHEY and SMNVEV (reference sequence). The CDR3 extends over 14 amino acids. The CDR3 spells CASSLKDANYGYTF. The CDR3 DNA follows: TGTGCCAGCAGTTTAAAAGATGCTAACTATGGCTACACCTTC.

The chain has TRBV5-1 and TRBJ2-1; D might be TRBD1 (6 bases). Trimming left V 5 bases short and J 0 bases short, with 24 bases between. The length of the CDR3 is 19 residues. From germline, CDR1 is SGHRS and CDR2 YFSETQ. CDR3 protein: CASSSPGSLGGSSYNEQFF. In DNA form, the CDR3 reads TGCGCCAGCAGTTCCCCCGGGTCGTTAGGGGGTAGCTCCTACAATGAGCAGTTCTTC.

The gene calls are TRBV10-3 and TRBJ2-1, with 11 bases fitting TRBD2. The CDR3 extends over 14 amino acids. Germline values: CDR1 ENHRY, CDR2 SYGVKD. J gave up 7 bases and V 6 bases, and 5 bases lay outside the gene matches. The DNA of the CDR3 is TGTGCCATCAGCAGGGGACTAGCGGCGAATGAGCAGTTCTTC. Its protein is CAISRGLAANEQFF.

The chain recombines TRBV10-3 with TRBJ2-2, with 14 bases matching TRBD2. Looked up from germline, CDR1 is ENHRY and CDR2 is SYGVKD. The CDR3 sequence is 16 residues long. J lost 3 bases, V lost 10 bases, and 7 bases had no gene match. The CDR3 reads CATAGTSGSYTGELFF. In DNA form, the CDR3 reads TGTGCCACCGCCGGGACTAGCGGGAGTTACACCGGGGAGCTGTTTTTT.

The gene calls are TRBV30 and TRBJ1-4, with a tentative D call TRBD1 (5 bases). This CDR3 comprises 14 residues. From germline, CDR1 is GTSNPN and CDR2 SVGIG (reference sequence). The V end was cut by 0 bases, the J end by 10 bases, with 15 bases between. Here the CDR3 DNA reads TGTGCCTGGAGTGTAGATAATGATGGGGGAAAACTGTTTTTT. Translated: CAWSVDNDGGKLFF. Full variable domain (rest looked up from reference TRBV30 and TRBJ1-4): SQTIHQWPATLVQPVGSPLSLECTVEGTSNPNLYWYRQAAGRGLQLLFYSVGIGQISSEVPQNLSASRPQDRQFILSSKKLLLSDSGFYLCAWSVDNDGGKLFFGSGTQLSVL.

This clone was seen only a few times. The gene calls are TRBV6-6 and TRBJ1-6, with 7 bases lining up with TRBD1. The CDR3 has 16 residues. V trimming: 0 bases; J trimming: 5 bases; junction bases outside the gene matches: 4. Germline values: CDR1 MNHNY, CDR2 SVGAGI (reference sequence). In DNA, the CDR3 is TGTGCCAGCAGTTACTCGAAACAGGGGAATAATTCACCCCTCCACTTT. Its protein product is CASSYSKQGNNSPLHF.

J is TRBJ1-2 and V is TRBV7-2; D unresolved. Deletions cut 7 bases from V and 7 bases from J, with 16 bases between. The CDR3 is made up of 13 amino acids. CDR1 and CDR2 (germline): SGHTA, FQGNSA. CDR3 DNA sequence: TGTGCCAGCAAGATGGGGTCTTTGTCTGGCTACACCTTC. It encodes CASKMGSLSGYTF.

This clone was counted between two and nine times. The genes are TRBV10-3 and TRBJ2-1, with D perhaps TRBD2 (5 bases). V shed 6 bases and J shed 5 bases, with 8 bases lying between them. Germline CDR1 is ENHRY and CDR2 is SYGVKD. The CDR3 is 12 residues long. In DNA, the CDR3 is TGTGCCATCAGCGCACTAGACAATGAGCAGTTCTTC. Its protein product is CAISALDNEQFF.

The V call is TRBV12-2, the J call TRBJ1-5. TRBV12-2 is flagged as a pseudogene. The CDR3 contains 17 residues. CDR3 coding DNA: TGTGCAAGTCGCTTAGGGATAAGGGGACGGAGTAATCAGCCCCAGCATTTT. This translates into CASRLGIRGRSNQPQHF.

CDR3 sequence: CASSSLGGLETQYF. The CDR3 nucleotides read TGTGCCAGCAGCTCCTTAGGGGGCTTGGAGACCCAGTACTTC. This rearrangement joins TRBV7-9 to TRBJ2-5; TRBD1 matches at 7 bases. The CDR3 has 14 residues. Losses at the gene ends were 4 bases for V and 5 bases for J; bases not matched to a gene: 7. From germline, CDR1 is SEHNR and CDR2 FQNEAQ (reference sequence).

This clone was counted once. The V and J genes are TRBV5-4 and TRBJ2-5, with 11 bases fitting TRBD2. There are 15 residues in the CDR3. Germline values: CDR1 SGHNT, CDR2 YYREEE (reference sequence). With 4 bases clipped from V and 5 bases from J, the junction kept 7 bases outside the gene matches. CDR3 sequence (DNA): TGTGCCAGCAGCCTCGGGACTAGCGGAGGGGAGACCCAGTACTTC. Translated: CASSLGTSGGETQYF. Using reference TRBV5-4 and TRBJ2-5 for the parts outside the CDR3, the full variable domain is ETGVTQSPTHLIKTRGQQVTLRCSSQSGHNTVSWYQQALGQGPQFIFQYYREEENGRGNFPPRFSGLQFPNYSSELNVNALELDDSALYLCASSLGTSGGETQYFGPGTRLLVL.

V gene TRBV7-9 combines with J gene TRBJ1-1; no clear D. Germline V gene lookup returns CDR1 SEHNR and CDR2 FQNEAQ (reference sequence). The length of the CDR3 is 14 residues. V lost 0 bases and J lost 2, with 7 bases in between. This CDR3 is CASSLASSNTEAFF. For the CDR3, the DNA is TGTGCCAGCAGCTTAGCCAGCAGTAACACTGAAGCTTTCTTT.

This clone was detected once. The chain joins TRBV5-8 to TRBJ2-5; 11 nucleotides match TRBD2. Germline lookup yields CDR1 SGHTS and CDR2 YDEGEE. This CDR3 contains 17 residues. Unmatched junction bases numbered 11, after V lost 0 bases and J lost 7 bases. The CDR3 DNA follows: TGTGCCAGCAGCTTGGGAGCACTAGCGGGGGCAAAGTTGACCCAGTACTTC. This sequence encodes CASSLGALAGAKLTQYF.

The rearrangement joins TRBV5-1 to TRBJ2-5, with D hard to call. Trimming pared 0 bases from V and 0 bases from J, leaving 9 bases between. The germline CDR1 and CDR2 sequences are SGHRS and YFSETQ. The CDR3 is 15 residues long. The CDR3 protein is CASSLGDFYQETQYF. The CDR3 nucleotides are TGCGCCAGCAGCTTGGGTGACTTTTACCAAGAGACCCAGTACTTC.

This sequence joins TRBV30 and TRBJ1-2, with 7 bases lining up with TRBD1. Trimming removed 3 bases from V and 2 bases from J; junction bases left unmatched: 9. Germline V gives CDR1 GTSNPN, CDR2 SVGIG (reference sequence). The CDR3 extends over 15 amino acids. CDR3 bases: TGTGCCTGGAGACTGACAGGGACGGAGAACTATGGCTACACCTTC. Its translation is CAWRLTGTENYGYTF.

The V gene is TRBV6-6, the J gene TRBJ1-2, with TRBD1 identical over 8 bases. This CDR3 spans 13 amino acids. Per germline, CDR1 MNHNY and CDR2 SVGAGI (reference sequence). Trimming took 5 bases from V and 8 from J; bases not matched to a gene: 7. The CDR3 bases are TGTGCCAGCAGTGCTCGGACAGGGAGGGGCTACACCTTC. As protein: CASSARTGRGYTF.

The chain carries TRBV4-2 and TRBJ2-3, with TRBD2 identical over 8 bases. The germline CDR1 and CDR2 sequences are LGHNA and YNFKEQ. The V gene end was trimmed by 4 bases and the J gene end by 10 bases; junction bases not matched to a gene: 7. The CDR3 is made up of 13 amino acids. In nucleotides, the CDR3 is TGTGCCAGCAGCCGGGAGGAGCGGGGGTCGCAGTATTTT. This encodes CASSREERGSQYF.

The genes are TRBV19 and TRBJ2-2; 9 bases map to TRBD1. J lost 4 bases, V lost 4 bases, and 7 bases had no gene match. The CDR3 length is 16 residues. Per germline, CDR1 LNHDA and CDR2 SQIVND (reference sequence). The CDR3 sequence: CASSTLGTGITGELFF. CDR3 coding DNA: TGTGCCAGTAGTACGTTGGGGACAGGGATCACCGGGGAGCTGTTTTTT.

The V call is TRBV5-8, the J call TRBJ1-1, with 10 nucleotides matching TRBD1. Germline CDR1 SGHTS, CDR2 YDEGEE. With 5 bases clipped from V and 8 bases from J, the junction kept 12 bases outside the gene matches. This CDR3 contains 15 residues. The CDR3 DNA sequence: TGTGCCAGCAGACGCCGCCCCGGGACAGGGGCCGAAGCTTTCTTT. Translating it yields CASRRRPGTGAEAFF.